The source of this T cell receptor beta chain is a study of shared clonotypes between healthy human individuals. The V end lost 4 bases, the J end lost 3 bases, and 13 bases lay between the germline ends. Germline CDR1 SGDLS, CDR2 YYNGEE. This CDR3 spans 14 amino acids. Study-level results: A reduction in generation probabilities was seen for non-shared clonotypes relative to those shared by all four donors.

Original analysis: Junction-only sequences produced by ImmunoSEQ had no quality scores, so filtering differed. Method: immunoSEQ multiplex PCR; TCRdb's copy keeps in-frame clones and lacks some. That table gives V, J and clone size, and the DNA gave D and trimming. Seen here are approximately 1,000,000 clones, around 78% observed once, and the top ten hold more than 0.45%. This clone was counted once. Its target is unknown. Sequenced sample: memory CD4+ T cells from PBMCs. Subset: CD45RA-negative fraction. The sequence came from a man between 18 and 29 years old in good health. Some clones in this sample may be carry-over from other donors' samples. The chain is built from TRBV9 and TRBJ1-2; D possibly corresponds to TRBD1 (5 bases). CDR3: CASSTTATYYGYTF. In DNA, the CDR3 is TGTGCCAGCAGCACGACAGCGACGTACTATGGCTACACCTTC. Variable domain in full (rest from reference TRBV9 and TRBJ1-2): DSGVTQTPKHLITATGQRVTLRCSPRSGDLSVYWYQQSLDQGLQFLIQYYNGEERAKGNILERFSAQQFPDLHSELNLSSLELGDSALYFCASSTTATYYGYTFGSGTRLTVV.